This T cell receptor (beta chain) came from a study of blood T cell repertoires in COVID-19. This CDR3 region has 23 residues. Enrolment of Seattle patients took place during active infection, and they were followed longitudinally. The table came from immunoSEQ multiplex PCR; TCRdb's copy has only in-frame clones and leaves some out. The sample carries 120,000 or so clones, 85% to 90% recorded once. Sequenced sample: peripheral blood. V and J are TRBV21-1 and TRBJ2-3; TRBD2 was called by the table and not checked on the DNA. TRBV21-1 is listed as a pseudogene. The TCR comes from an older woman with COVID-19, enrolled during active disease. CDR3 amino acids: CASSKGEIAGRLRPLISTDTQYF. CDR3 in DNA: TGTGCCAGCAGCAAAGGGGAGATAGCGGGGAGACTTAGACCCTTGATAAGCACAGATACGCAGTATTTT.